This T cell receptor beta chain was identified in a study of blood T cell repertoires in COVID-19. On the study more broadly: Italy, Spain and the United States were the sources of the convalescent and acute COVID-19 samples. The analysed material was cDNA or gDNA that came from T cells, B-cell-depleted T cells, or PBMCs.

The CDR3 runs to 19 residues. The ends were cut back, 3 bases at V and 4 bases at J, with 25 bases in the middle. Germline V lookup: CDR1 MDHEN, CDR2 SYDVKM. How the authors handled the data: Estimation of nucleated cell counts was performed using reference gene primer amplification. Sequencing used immunoSEQ multiplex PCR; TCRdb keeps in-frame clones, though not all of them. The V and J calls and clone size are taken from that table; D and trimming were inferred from the DNA. Of some 100,000 clones in the sample, around three quarters were seen once. The rearrangement links TRBV28 to TRBJ1-5, with a tentative D call TRBD1 (6 bases). Sequencing was done on a sample of peripheral blood. The receptor was derived from a human donor in a cohort sampled during active or convalescent COVID-19. CDR3 coding DNA: TGTGCCAGCAGTTTCGACGCCTTTTCCCAACAGGGATTGAATCAGCCCCAGCATTTT. This gives the protein CASSFDAFSQQGLNQPQHF. Full variable domain (rest looked up from reference TRBV28 and TRBJ1-5): DVKVTQSSRYLVKRTGEKVFLECVQDMDHENMFWYRQDPGLGLRLIYFSYDVKMKEKGDIPEGYSVSREKKERFSLILESASTNQTSMYLCASSFDAFSQQGLNQPQHFGDGTRLSIL.